These T cell receptor beta chains were read from a single sample in a study of cytomegalovirus exposure and HLA in healthy donors. TCRdb's copy holds only in-frame clones and misses some; the assay was immunoSEQ multiplex PCR. Counted here are over 150,000 clones, 84% occurring once; the ten biggest clones make up 0.38%. Sequenced input: PBMCs. These receptors were obtained from a boy younger than 10 in good health and CMV-seronegative. Both conserved end residues are part of each CDR3. A D gene is named only where the DNA matches it firmly. Rows give clone size only sometimes, using once, few, many, or a class for an expanded clone.

cdr3_nt: TGTGCCAGCAGTCCTCAGATACAGGGGACCGGGGAGCTGTTTTTT
cdr3_aa: CASSPQIQGTGELFF
j_call: TRBJ2-2
clone_size: -
d_call: TRBD1
v_call: TRBV28

cdr3_nt: TGTGCCAGCAGTTTATTGGGTAGCGGGAGGTTCGCGAACACCGGGGAGCTGTTTTTT
cdr3_aa: CASSLLGSGRFANTGELFF
j_call: TRBJ2-2
clone_size: -
d_call: TRBD2
v_call: TRBV27

cdr3_nt: TGCAGCGTTGAACCTCATTTGGTCGGGGGACTAGCGGCCTCCTACGAGCAGTACTTC
cdr3_aa: CSVEPHLVGGLAASYEQYF
j_call: TRBJ2-7
clone_size: -
d_call: TRBD2
v_call: TRBV29-1

cdr3_nt: TGTGCCAGCACCCTAGGAGGGAAAGAGAAGTATTTT
cdr3_aa: CASTLGGKEKYF
j_call: TRBJ2-3
clone_size: -
d_call: -
v_call: TRBV11-2

cdr3_nt: TGCGCCAGCAGCCAAGTGTGGGGGGCCTACAATGAGCAGTTCTTC
cdr3_aa: CASSQVWGAYNEQFF
j_call: TRBJ2-1
clone_size: -
d_call: -
v_call: TRBV4-1

cdr3_nt: TGCGCCAGCAGCTTGGGTCAAGCGGGCCCCTCCTACGAGCAGTACTTC
cdr3_aa: CASSLGQAGPSYEQYF
j_call: TRBJ2-7
clone_size: -
d_call: -
v_call: TRBV5-1

cdr3_nt: TGCAGCGTCACAGGGGGCACGGTTGACTATGGCTACACCTTC
cdr3_aa: CSVTGGTVDYGYTF
j_call: TRBJ1-2
clone_size: -
d_call: TRBD1
v_call: TRBV29-1

cdr3_nt: TGTGCCAGCAGCGACAACTCTGGGGCCAACGTCCTGACTTTC
cdr3_aa: CASSDNSGANVLTF
j_call: TRBJ2-6
clone_size: once
d_call: -
v_call: TRBV5-4

cdr3_nt: TGTGCCAGCACCCGACAGGTCTCCTCTGGAAACACCATATATTTT
cdr3_aa: CASTRQVSSGNTIYF
j_call: TRBJ1-3
clone_size: -
d_call: -
v_call: TRBV7-2

cdr3_nt: TGTGCCAGCAGCTTAATGGCGGGAGATGAGACCCAGTACTTC
cdr3_aa: CASSLMAGDETQYF
j_call: TRBJ2-5
clone_size: -
d_call: TRBD2
v_call: TRBV7-3

cdr3_nt: TGTGCCAGCAGTTTTTCGGGGAACTATGGCTACACCTTC
cdr3_aa: CASSFSGNYGYTF
j_call: TRBJ1-2
clone_size: -
d_call: -
v_call: TRBV6-1

cdr3_nt: TGTGCCAGCTCCCCGGGGCTAGGGACTAGCCCCAATGAGCAGTTCTTC
cdr3_aa: CASSPGLGTSPNEQFF
j_call: TRBJ2-1
clone_size: -
d_call: -
v_call: TRBV21-1

cdr3_nt: TGTGCCAGCCTTGGGGCCAGCACAGATACGCAGTATTTT
cdr3_aa: CASLGASTDTQYF
j_call: TRBJ2-3
clone_size: -
d_call: -
v_call: TRBV7-9

cdr3_nt: TGTGCCAGCAGTGAACCAGGGGGGCAAGAGACCCAGTACTTC
cdr3_aa: CASSEPGGQETQYF
j_call: TRBJ2-5
clone_size: -
d_call: -
v_call: TRBV25-1

cdr3_nt: TGTGCCAGCAGCTTGGATCTGGGCCACGAGCAGTACTTC
cdr3_aa: CASSLDLGHEQYF
j_call: TRBJ2-7
clone_size: -
d_call: -
v_call: TRBV5-6

cdr3_nt: TGTGCCAGCAGTGAAGGACAGGCTTTGAATGAAAAACTGTTTTTT
cdr3_aa: CASSEGQALNEKLFF
j_call: TRBJ1-4
clone_size: few
d_call: -
v_call: TRBV2

cdr3_nt: TGCAGTGCTAGACCAGGGGCTGAAGCTTTCTTT
cdr3_aa: CSARPGAEAFF
j_call: TRBJ1-1
clone_size: -
d_call: -
v_call: TRBV20-1

cdr3_nt: TGTGCCACCAGCAGGGGACTAGCGGAGAACACCGGGGAGCTGTTTTTT
cdr3_aa: CATSRGLAENTGELFF
j_call: TRBJ2-2
clone_size: -
d_call: TRBD2
v_call: TRBV15

cdr3_nt: TGTGCCAGCAGCGTAGAGGACAGGGGCCCCTACGAGCAGTACTTC
cdr3_aa: CASSVEDRGPYEQYF
j_call: TRBJ2-7
clone_size: -
d_call: TRBD1
v_call: TRBV9

cdr3_nt: TGTGCCAGCAGCTTATTGACAGGGAGAGGCACTGAAGCTTTCTTT
cdr3_aa: CASSLLTGRGTEAFF
j_call: TRBJ1-1
clone_size: -
d_call: TRBD1
v_call: TRBV7-9

cdr3_nt: TGTGCCAGCAGTTTGACCGGGGACAATGGCTACACCTTC
cdr3_aa: CASSLTGDNGYTF
j_call: TRBJ1-2
clone_size: -
d_call: -
v_call: TRBV6-5

cdr3_nt: TGTGCCATCAGTGCGGGGGGGCGCCAAGGGAGTCAGCCCCAGCATTTT
cdr3_aa: CAISAGGRQGSQPQHF
j_call: TRBJ1-5
clone_size: -
d_call: -
v_call: TRBV10-3

cdr3_nt: TGCGCCAGCAGCTTCCGACTAGCGCTCAATGAGCAGTTCTTC
cdr3_aa: CASSFRLALNEQFF
j_call: TRBJ2-1
clone_size: -
d_call: TRBD2
v_call: TRBV5-1

cdr3_nt: TGCGCCAGCAGCCTCGGACAGGGAGAGCTGTTTTTT
cdr3_aa: CASSLGQGELFF
j_call: TRBJ2-2
clone_size: -
d_call: TRBD1
v_call: TRBV5-1

cdr3_nt: TGTGCCAGCTCATCGGGGCGGGATAACACCGGGGAGCTGTTTTTT
cdr3_aa: CASSSGRDNTGELFF
j_call: TRBJ2-2
clone_size: once
d_call: -
v_call: TRBV18

cdr3_nt: TGTGCCAGCAGCCCTTCTAGCGGGAGGTACCCAGAGCAGTTCTTC
cdr3_aa: CASSPSSGRYPEQFF
j_call: TRBJ2-1
clone_size: -
d_call: TRBD2
v_call: TRBV27